The TCR beta chain described here comes from a study of OX40 agonist ivuxolimab in advanced cancers. Study in general: Given to patients was ivuxolimab, an agonistic anti-OX40 (CD134) antibody. Whole-study findings and limits: On average, CD8+ T cells showed a greater number of expanded clones than CD4+. Dosing at 0.1 to 3.0 mg/kg was accompanied by clonal expansion of CD4+ and CD8+ blood T cells by week 6.

Anyone with autoimmune disease history or systemic immunosuppression was excluded. The repertoire was sequenced with immunoSEQ multiplex PCR; TCRdb's copy has only in-frame clones and lacks some. The data contain 40,000 or so clones, approximately 83% of them singletons. V lost 1 base to trimming and J lost 0 bases, with 13 bases between them. The germline CDR1 and CDR2 sequences are LGHNA and YNFKEQ. The CDR3 is 17 amino acids. Regarding this clone: Its antigen remains unknown.

The TCR comes from an adult with an advanced solid tumor such as melanoma, head and neck, liver or kidney cancer. Sequencing was performed on CD4+ or CD8+ T cells sorted from blood, taken in a trial of the OX40 agonist ivuxolimab. The chain couples TRBV4-2 to TRBJ1-3; D unresolved. CDR3 residues: CASSQGPGQTSGNTIYF. The CDR3 DNA follows: TGTGCCAGCAGCCAAGGACCTGGGCAGACCTCTGGAAACACCATATATTTT.